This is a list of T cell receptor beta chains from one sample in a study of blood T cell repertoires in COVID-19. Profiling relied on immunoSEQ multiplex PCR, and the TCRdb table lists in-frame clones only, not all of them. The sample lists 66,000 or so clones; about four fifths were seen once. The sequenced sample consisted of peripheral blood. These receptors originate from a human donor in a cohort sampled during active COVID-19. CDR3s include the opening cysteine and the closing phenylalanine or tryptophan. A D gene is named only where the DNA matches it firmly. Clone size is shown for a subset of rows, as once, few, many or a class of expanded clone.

CDR3aa: CASSLGAAGAGYEQYF
CDR3nt: TGTGCCAGCAGCTTAGGGGCAGCGGGAGCTGGGTACGAGCAGTACTTC
d_gene: TRBD2
abundance: -
j_gene: TRBJ2-7
v_gene: TRBV11-2

CDR3aa: CASSFRPGLSREQYF
CDR3nt: TGCGCCAGCAGCTTTCGACCGGGACTGAGCCGCGAGCAGTACTTC
d_gene: -
abundance: few
j_gene: TRBJ2-7
v_gene: TRBV4-1

CDR3aa: CASSSEYSNEQFF
CDR3nt: TGTGCCAGCAGCTCCGAGTATAGCAATGAGCAGTTCTTC
d_gene: -
abundance: -
j_gene: TRBJ2-1
v_gene: TRBV5-4

CDR3aa: CASTGPSGSSYEQYF
CDR3nt: TGTGCCAGCACCGGTCCTAGCGGGAGCTCCTACGAGCAGTACTTC
d_gene: TRBD2
abundance: once
j_gene: TRBJ2-7
v_gene: TRBV27

CDR3aa: CASRGQHSGANVLTF
CDR3nt: TGTGCCAGCAGGGGACAGCACTCTGGGGCCAACGTCCTGACTTTC
d_gene: TRBD1
abundance: -
j_gene: TRBJ2-6
v_gene: TRBV28

CDR3aa: CASSVEGRGTDTQYF
CDR3nt: TGTGCCAGCAGCGTAGAAGGGAGAGGGACAGATACGCAGTATTTT
d_gene: -
abundance: -
j_gene: TRBJ2-3
v_gene: TRBV9

CDR3aa: CASSLYKGQLNTEAFF
CDR3nt: TGTGCCAGCAGCTTATATAAGGGACAGCTAAACACTGAAGCTTTCTTT
d_gene: TRBD1
abundance: once
j_gene: TRBJ1-1
v_gene: TRBV5-4

CDR3aa: CASAKTGVTNTGELFF
CDR3nt: TGTGCCAGCGCTAAAACAGGGGTTACGAACACCGGGGAGCTGTTTTTT
d_gene: TRBD1
abundance: -
j_gene: TRBJ2-2
v_gene: TRBV11-3

CDR3aa: CASSGSAELNTGELFF
CDR3nt: TGTGCCAGCAGCGGTAGCGCGGAATTGAACACCGGGGAGCTGTTTTTT
d_gene: -
abundance: -
j_gene: TRBJ2-2
v_gene: TRBV2

CDR3aa: CASSPTLIAGSSYEQYF
CDR3nt: TGTGCCAGCAGCCCGACCCTTATAGCGGGGAGCTCCTACGAGCAGTACTTC
d_gene: TRBD2
abundance: -
j_gene: TRBJ2-7
v_gene: TRBV3-1/TRBV3-2

CDR3aa: CAWQQGREEKLFF
CDR3nt: TGTGCCTGGCAACAGGGGCGAGAGGAAAAACTGTTTTTT
d_gene: TRBD1
abundance: -
j_gene: TRBJ1-4
v_gene: TRBV30

CDR3aa: CASSLGRGTNEKLFF
CDR3nt: TGCGCCAGCAGCTTGGGCCGGGGGACTAATGAAAAACTGTTTTTT
d_gene: -
abundance: -
j_gene: TRBJ1-4
v_gene: TRBV5-1

CDR3aa: CASSLETGDGYTF
CDR3nt: TGCGCCAGCAGCTTGGAGACAGGGGATGGCTACACCTTC
d_gene: TRBD1
abundance: -
j_gene: TRBJ1-2
v_gene: TRBV5-1

CDR3aa: CASRLGAGLVTYEQYF
CDR3nt: TGTGCCAGCAGATTAGGAGCGGGACTAGTGACCTACGAGCAGTACTTC
d_gene: TRBD2
abundance: once
j_gene: TRBJ2-7
v_gene: TRBV11-2

CDR3aa: CASSLGPTSEETQYF
CDR3nt: TGTGCCAGCAGCTTGGGTCCTACTAGCGAAGAGACCCAGTACTTC
d_gene: TRBD2
abundance: -
j_gene: TRBJ2-5
v_gene: TRBV7-2

CDR3aa: CASSLSGDNEQFF
CDR3nt: TGTGCCAGCAGTTTATCAGGGGACAATGAGCAGTTCTTC
d_gene: -
abundance: -
j_gene: TRBJ2-1
v_gene: TRBV27

CDR3aa: CASGERSGGTDTQYF
CDR3nt: TGTGCCAGCGGAGAGAGGAGCGGAGGCACAGATACGCAGTATTTT
d_gene: -
abundance: -
j_gene: TRBJ2-3
v_gene: TRBV7-3

CDR3aa: CASRSTGTQGGYTF
CDR3nt: TGTGCCAGCAGATCTACAGGGACCCAAGGGGGCTACACCTTC
d_gene: -
abundance: -
j_gene: TRBJ1-2
v_gene: TRBV27

CDR3aa: CASRGQGRTDTQYF
CDR3nt: TGTGCCAGCAGGGGACAGGGGCGCACAGATACGCAGTATTTT
d_gene: TRBD1
abundance: -
j_gene: TRBJ2-3
v_gene: TRBV28

CDR3aa: CASSFYGTGTGELFF
CDR3nt: TGTGCCAGCAGTTTCTACGGGACTGGCACCGGGGAGCTGTTTTTT
d_gene: -
abundance: -
j_gene: TRBJ2-2
v_gene: TRBV6-2/TRBV6-3

CDR3aa: CASSFETSIAGELFF
CDR3nt: TGTGCCAGCAGCTTTGAGACTAGCATCGCCGGGGAGCTGTTTTTT
d_gene: TRBD2
abundance: -
j_gene: TRBJ2-2
v_gene: TRBV13

CDR3aa: CSVKRTGGRDEQYF
CDR3nt: TGCAGCGTTAAGAGGACAGGGGGGAGAGACGAGCAGTACTTC
d_gene: TRBD1
abundance: -
j_gene: TRBJ2-7
v_gene: TRBV29-1

CDR3aa: CAWSVQKWKNF
CDR3nt: TGTGCCTGGAGTGTACAGAAGTGGAAGAACTTC
d_gene: -
abundance: few
j_gene: TRBJ2-7
v_gene: TRBV30